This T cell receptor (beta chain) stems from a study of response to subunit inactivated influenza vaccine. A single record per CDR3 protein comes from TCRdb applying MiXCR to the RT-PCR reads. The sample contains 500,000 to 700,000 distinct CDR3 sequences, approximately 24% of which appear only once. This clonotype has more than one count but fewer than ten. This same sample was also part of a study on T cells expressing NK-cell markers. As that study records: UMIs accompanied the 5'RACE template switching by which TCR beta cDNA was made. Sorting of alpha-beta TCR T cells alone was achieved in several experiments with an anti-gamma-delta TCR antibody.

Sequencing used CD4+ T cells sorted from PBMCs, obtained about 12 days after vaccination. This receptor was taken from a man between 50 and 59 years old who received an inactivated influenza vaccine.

The CDR3 DNA reads as TGTGCCTGGACGCGGGGGGCCGCCGGGGAGCTGTTTTTT. Its protein is CAWTRGAAGELFF. The chain couples TRBV30 to TRBJ2-2; TRBD2 agrees at 8 bases. From germline, CDR1 is GTSNPN and CDR2 SVGIG (reference sequence). There are 13 residues in the CDR3. V was clipped by 4 bases and J by 6 bases; unmatched bases: 4. Variable domain in full (rest from reference TRBV30 and TRBJ2-2): SQTIHQWPATLVQPVGSPLSLECTVEGTSNPNLYWYRQAAGRGLQLLFYSVGIGQISSEVPQNLSASRPQDRQFILSSKKLLLSDSGFYLCAWTRGAAGELFFGEGSRLTVL.